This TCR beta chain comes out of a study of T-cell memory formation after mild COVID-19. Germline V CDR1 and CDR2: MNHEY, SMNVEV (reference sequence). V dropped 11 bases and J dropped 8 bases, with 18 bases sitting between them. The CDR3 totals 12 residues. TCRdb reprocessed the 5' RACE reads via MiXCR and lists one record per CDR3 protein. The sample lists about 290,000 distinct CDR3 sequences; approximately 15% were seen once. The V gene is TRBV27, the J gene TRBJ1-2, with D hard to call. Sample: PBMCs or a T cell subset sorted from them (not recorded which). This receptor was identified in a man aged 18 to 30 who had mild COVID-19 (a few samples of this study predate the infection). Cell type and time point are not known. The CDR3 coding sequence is TGTGCCGCGGTCGGGCCCCGAGGAGGCTACACCTTC. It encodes CAAVGPRGGYTF.